The clone carrying this TCR beta chain qualifies as medium-sized. The sample belongs to a study of tissue T cells after allogeneic stem cell transplantation. Trimming took 3 bases from V and 4 from J, leaving 17 bases between them. The length of the CDR3 is 16 residues. Germline CDR1 and CDR2: KGHSH and LQKENI. Method: immunoSEQ multiplex PCR; TCRdb's copy keeps in-frame clones and lacks some. The sample lists more than 550 clones, roughly 40% occurring once. Sequencing was performed on descending colon tissue, taken at autopsy. This TCR was recovered from a female patient between 40 and 75 years old with steroid-refractory graft-versus-host disease after an allogeneic stem cell transplant. The graft donor may be the source of some T cells. The V call is TRBV18, the J call TRBJ2-3, with D possibly being TRBD1 or TRBD2 (6 bases each). In DNA form, the CDR3 reads TGTGCCAGCTCACCGATTCCATGGGGGGCTTCAGATACGCAGTATTTT. Its translation is CASSPIPWGASDTQYF.